This record looks at one TCR beta chain sequence and its context. V lost 2 bases, J lost 8 bases, and 10 bases stayed unmatched. CDR3 length: 16 amino acids. This sample was taken from a study of blood T cell repertoires in COVID-19. Study as a whole: From T cells, B-cell-depleted T cells, or PBMCs came the material, which was cDNA or gDNA.

The method was immunoSEQ multiplex PCR; TCRdb's version includes in-frame clones alone and lacks a portion of them. The sample carries 110,000 to 150,000 clones, 86% recorded once. Participants were aged about 18 to 100 years from some 24 US areas. Sequencing input: PBMCs or T cells enriched from blood (not recorded which). J is TRBJ2-1 and V is TRBV23-1; 9 bases map to TRBD1. TRBV23-1 belongs to the ORF category, with a function that is uncertain. The clonotype was recovered from a man aged 50 to 60 who had recovered from COVID-19. The CDR3 DNA is TGCGCCAGCAGTCAACCGGGGACAGGGAGTAAGGATGAGCAGTTCTTC. Translating gives CASSQPGTGSKDEQFF.